Shown below are 3 T cell receptor beta chains from a single sample sequenced in a study of cytomegalovirus exposure and HLA in healthy donors. PCR primers comprised 60 Vbeta and 13 Jbeta primers. Libraries were prepared by immunoSEQ multiplex PCR; TCRdb keeps only in-frame clonotypes and omits some of them. In the table there are 55,000 to 75,000 clones, 65% to 80% of which are singletons. The specimen was PBMCs. These TCRs come from a man aged 30 to 45 in good health and CMV-seropositive.

The V gene is TRBV19, the J gene TRBJ2-1, with no clear D. Germline-derived CDR1 and CDR2 are LNHDA and SQIVND (reference sequence). V gave up 3 bases and J gave up 0 bases, with 15 bases separating them. The CDR3 contains 17 residues. The DNA of the CDR3 is TGTGCCAGTAGTATGCGTCGCCTTTGGAGCTCCTACAATGAGCAGTTCTTC. This translates into CASSMRRLWSSYNEQFF.

This clone turned up a few times. The rearrangement joins TRBV29-1 to TRBJ2-5; maybe TRBD2 (6 bases). V dropped 2 bases and J dropped 11 bases, with 18 bases sitting between them. The CDR3 has 13 amino acids. CDR1 is SQVTM, CDR2 ANQGSEA, per germline. The CDR3 region is CSVEIAEIRRQYF. The CDR3, as DNA: TGCAGCGTTGAAATAGCGGAGATAAGGCGGCAGTACTTC.

The V call is TRBV9, the J call TRBJ1-1; perhaps TRBD1 as D (5 bases). Germline V gene data show CDR1 as SGDLS and CDR2 as YYNGEE. Deletions cut 3 bases from V and 0 bases from J, with 12 bases between. The CDR3 covers 15 residues. In nucleotides, the CDR3 is TGTGCCAGCAGCGCCCTTAGGGGCTTGAACACTGAAGCTTTCTTT. Its protein is CASSALRGLNTEAFF.